This T cell receptor (beta chain) appears in the sequencing data of a study of T cell changes during pregnancy in multiple sclerosis. Data came from immunoSEQ multiplex PCR; TCRdb stores just in-frame clones and leaves some out. The repertoire holds 25,000 to 35,000 clones, with 90% to 95% as singletons. The origin of this receptor is a female donor with multiple sclerosis, enrolled in a pregnancy study. This specimen consisted of CD8+ T cells from peripheral blood mononuclear cells, obtained before pregnancy.

CDR3 bases: TGTGCCAGCAGCTTAATTGTAACTAGCGTGGGGAGTGAGCAGTTCTTC. This translates into CASSLIVTSVGSEQFF. The V and J genes are TRBV7-2 and TRBJ2-1; 7 positions agree with TRBD2. The CDR3 extends over 16 amino acids. The germline V gene encodes CDR1 SGHTA and CDR2 FQGNSA. The J segment lost 9 bases and the V segment lost 2 bases, leaving 13 bases of the junction unmatched.